This paragraph covers one T cell receptor (beta chain) sequence. The PCR contained 60 Vbeta and 13 Jbeta primers. Produced via immunoSEQ multiplex PCR; TCRdb's table is partial and in-frame only. There are approximately 200,000 clones in the sample; about 83% occur only once, and 15% lies in the top ten. This sample was taken from a study of cytomegalovirus exposure and HLA in healthy donors. The sample comprised PBMCs. The TCR originated in a man between 40 and 49 years old in good health and CMV-seronegative.

The CDR3 nucleotides read TGTGCCATCAGTGCCGGGACTAGACAGTTCTTC. Encoded protein: CAISAGTRQFF. The rearrangement links TRBV10-3 to TRBJ2-1; 8 positions agree with TRBD2. The V gene end was trimmed by 4 bases and the J gene end by 13 bases; junction bases not matched to a gene: 3. CDR1 ENHRY and CDR2 SYGVKD come from the germline V gene. The CDR3 contains 11 residues.